The 25 T cell receptor beta chains reported below all come from one sample, sequenced in a study of long-term antiretroviral therapy in people with HIV. Survey-level resolution applied to immunoSEQ assay v3.0. This table comes from immunoSEQ multiplex PCR, and its TCRdb copy is limited to in-frame clones, with some not included. The profile shows about 15,000 clones, about 86% of them singletons. Sequences were derived from unsorted PBMCs, sampled approximately 2.3 years before starting antiretroviral therapy. Source of these receptors: a woman in her 30s with HIV.

A note on this clone: An end of the junction does not agree with germline; a read error may underlie this. The V gene is TRBV10-3, the J gene TRBJ1-2; no reliable D call. The CDR3 covers 14 residues. Germline loops: CDR1 ENHRY, CDR2 SYGVKD. In nucleotides, the CDR3 is TGTGCCAGCAGTTCGGAGGGTCCTTTCTATGGCTACACCTTC. Its protein product is CASSSEGPFYGYTF.

This clone appeared once. The J gene is TRBJ1-2, the V gene TRBV4-3; D is possibly TRBD1 (5 bases). CDR3 length equals 15 residues. Per the germline V gene, CDR1 is LGHNA and CDR2 is YSLEER. The V end was cut by 0 bases, the J end by 4 bases, with 12 bases between. The CDR3 loop reads CASSQDFGGSYGYTF. The CDR3 DNA follows: TGCGCCAGCAGCCAAGATTTCGGGGGGAGCTATGGCTACACCTTC.

V is TRBV9 and J is TRBJ1-1; D might be TRBD1 (5 bases). This CDR3 region has 14 residues. V shed 2 bases and J shed 1 base, with 9 bases lying between them. Germline CDR1 and CDR2: SGDLS and YYNGEE. In DNA form, the CDR3 reads TGTGCCAGCAGCGTCAGTGGGACGAACACTGAAGCTTTCTTT. Amino acids: CASSVSGTNTEAFF.

Here the CDR3 reads CASSRRGASTNSPLHF. DNA of the CDR3: TGTGCCAGCAGCCGGCGGGGGGCCTCGACGAATTCACCCCTCCACTTT. J is TRBJ1-6 and V is TRBV7-2; tentatively, D is TRBD1 (6 bases). Per the germline V gene, CDR1 is SGHTA and CDR2 is FQGNSA. The V and J ends lost 5 bases and 7 bases respectively, with 18 bases between them. The CDR3 loop spans 16 amino acids.

This clone was recorded a few times. The gene calls are TRBV6-4 and TRBJ1-2; D is unclear. The CDR3 loop spans 15 amino acids. Germline V lookup: CDR1 MRHNA, CDR2 SNTAGT. Trimming left V 2 bases short and J 2 bases short, with 12 bases between. The CDR3 sequence is CASSDNILANYGYTF. The CDR3 DNA is TGTGCCAGCAGTGACAACATCTTGGCCAACTATGGCTACACCTTC.

The genes are TRBV5-1 and TRBJ2-5; 13 nucleotides line up with TRBD2. CDR3 length: 16 amino acids. Germline CDR1 and CDR2: SGHRS and YFSETQ. V lost 4 bases, J lost 5 bases, and 8 bases stayed unmatched. The CDR3 loop is CASSPWTSGGFETQYF. The CDR3 DNA follows: TGCGCCAGCAGCCCGTGGACTAGCGGGGGTTTCGAGACCCAGTACTTC.

V gene TRBV7-9 combines with J gene TRBJ2-2, with 7 bases identical to TRBD1. From germline, CDR1 is SEHNR and CDR2 FQNEAQ (reference sequence). The J segment lost 1 base and the V segment lost 5 bases, leaving 4 bases of the junction unmatched. CDR3 length: 15 residues. The CDR3 is CASSLRTGNTGELFF. The DNA for the CDR3 is TGTGCCAGCAGCCTCCGGACAGGGAACACCGGGGAGCTGTTTTTT.

The V gene is TRBV6-5, the J gene TRBJ1-3; D not certain. The V gene's germline CDR1 is MNHEY and CDR2 SVGAGI. With 6 bases removed from V and 0 bases from J, the gap between germline ends came to 3 bases. The CDR3 length is 12 residues. CDR3 coding DNA: TGTGCCAGCAGCAACTCTGGAAACACCATATATTTT. Amino acids: CASSNSGNTIYF.

The gene calls are TRBV13 and TRBJ2-3; TRBD2 is a possible D gene (5 bases). CDR1 and CDR2 (germline): PRHDT, FYEKMQ (reference sequence). The CDR3 contains 13 residues. The germline V and J ends were trimmed by 1 base and 4 bases, with 6 bases remaining between them. This CDR3 is CASSLVGADTQYF. The CDR3 DNA sequence: TGTGCCAGCAGCTTAGTGGGAGCAGATACGCAGTATTTT.

The chain uses TRBV19 and TRBJ1-2; 8 bases are shared with TRBD1. The germline CDR1 and CDR2 sequences are LNHDA and SQIVND (reference sequence). This CDR3 comprises 13 residues. Germline trimming cut 5 bases from V and 12 bases from J; bases unmatched to any gene: 11. CDR3: CASSPRTGPVHTF. The CDR3 DNA sequence: TGTGCCAGTAGTCCTCGGACAGGGCCCGTTCACACCTTC.

This chain joins TRBV7-2 and TRBJ2-2; 8 positions agree with TRBD1. The CDR3 is made up of 15 amino acids. J was trimmed by 5 bases and V by 1 base; bases with no gene match: 3. Germline lookup yields CDR1 SGHTA and CDR2 FQGNSA. The CDR3 sequence: CASSLGRGLTGELFF. The CDR3 nucleotides read TGTGCCAGCAGCTTAGGCAGGGGGCTAACCGGGGAGCTGTTTTTT.

The genes are TRBV5-1 and TRBJ2-3; D is possibly TRBD1 (7 bases). The CDR3 has 15 residues. V was cut by 4 bases and J by 1 base, with 13 bases left in between. In germline, CDR1 is SGHRS, CDR2 YFSETQ. CDR3 residues: CASSVQGGGTDTQYF. CDR3 bases: TGCGCCAGCAGCGTCCAGGGGGGTGGCACAGATACGCAGTATTTT.

This chain uses TRBV6-5 with TRBJ1-1; D is unclear. V was trimmed by 6 bases and J by 3 bases, leaving 11 bases between them. The CDR3 is 13 amino acids. The germline gives CDR1 MNHEY, CDR2 SVGAGI. DNA for the CDR3: TGTGCCAGCAGCTCCCGGACTGACACTGAAGCTTTCTTT. It translates to CASSSRTDTEAFF.

The V call is TRBV25-1, the J call TRBJ2-2; 8 bases line up with TRBD1. This CDR3 is built from 15 residues. The J segment lost 6 bases and the V segment lost 1 base, leaving 4 bases of the junction unmatched. From germline, CDR1 is MGHDK and CDR2 SYGVNS. The CDR3 DNA reads as TGTGCCAGCAGTGAATCCCACAGGGGGGCCGGGGAGCTGTTTTTT. Translating gives CASSESHRGAGELFF.

There are a few counts of this clone. The chain joins TRBV5-6 to TRBJ2-7; TRBD1 is a possible D gene (7 bases). V lost 1 base, J lost 7 bases, and 18 bases lay in between. Germline-derived CDR1 and CDR2 are SGHDT and YYEEEE. The CDR3 extends over 15 amino acids. The CDR3 reads CASSLNRRGLQEQYF. Written as DNA, the CDR3 is TGTGCCAGCAGCTTGAACAGGAGGGGGCTTCAAGAGCAGTACTTC.

The chain carries TRBV5-1 and TRBJ2-7; 7 bases line up with TRBD2. V was clipped by 4 bases and J by 2 bases; unmatched bases: 9. The germline CDR1 and CDR2 sequences are SGHRS and YFSETQ. The CDR3 sequence is 15 residues long. This chain's CDR3 is CASSPDLAATYEQYF. The CDR3 DNA is TGCGCCAGCAGCCCGGACCTAGCGGCTACCTACGAGCAGTACTTC.

This chain links TRBV27 with TRBJ2-7; weak D call: TRBD1 (6 bases). The CDR3 is 16 residues long. The V end lost 5 bases, the J end lost 4 bases, and 21 bases lay between the germline ends. Germline CDR1 and CDR2: MNHEY and SMNVEV (reference sequence). The CDR3: CASSPPGGFQRYEQYF. The CDR3, as DNA: TGTGCCAGCAGTCCCCCTGGGGGCTTTCAACGGTACGAGCAGTACTTC.

The rearrangement joins TRBV9 to TRBJ2-7; a weak D match, TRBD2 (5 bases). This CDR3 spans 14 amino acids. V was pared by 4 bases and J by 10 bases, with 21 bases between. Looked up from germline, CDR1 is SGDLS and CDR2 is YYNGEE. Here the CDR3 reads CASSLYEDEDFQYF. The CDR3 nucleotides read TGTGCCAGCAGCCTTTATGAGGACGAGGACTTTCAGTACTTC.

A few counts support this clone. Compared with germline, one end of the junction differs, possibly owing to a read error. This rearrangement joins TRBV10-3 to TRBJ2-7, with D perhaps being TRBD1 or TRBD2 (6 bases each). Germline values: CDR1 ENHRY, CDR2 SYGVKD. The CDR3 covers 13 residues. The CDR3 protein is CAISGGDNYGQYF. The CDR3 region has the DNA TGTGCCATCAGCGGAGGGGACAACTACGGGCAGTACTTC.

V is TRBV19 and J is TRBJ1-2; D is perhaps TRBD1 (5 bases). V was shortened by 5 bases and J by 2 bases, with 9 bases between the two germline ends. Germline V CDR1 and CDR2: LNHDA, SQIVND (reference sequence). CDR3 length: 13 amino acids. DNA of the CDR3: TGTGCCAGTAGTTTGCGACAGAACTATGGCTACACCTTC. Its translation: CASSLRQNYGYTF.

This sequence joins TRBV4-3 and TRBJ2-3, with 16 positions matching TRBD2. The V segment lost 4 bases and the J segment 6 bases; nucleotides outside the gene matches: 10. The CDR3 runs 18 residues. The V gene's germline CDR1 is LGHNA and CDR2 YSLEER. The CDR3: CASSRSLGLAGGPDTQYF. CDR3 DNA: TGCGCCAGCAGCCGCTCCCTGGGACTAGCGGGGGGGCCTGATACGCAGTATTTT.

The CDR3 region is CASSLYSTSEAFF. The CDR3, as DNA: TGTGCCAGCAGCTTATACAGCACGAGTGAAGCTTTCTTT. The J gene is TRBJ1-1, the V gene TRBV7-3; no definite D call. The CDR3 covers 13 residues. Between the trimmed V and J ends, which lost 2 bases and 7 bases, there was a span of 11 bases. Germline loops: CDR1 SGHTA, CDR2 FQGTGA. The full variable domain, in which reference TRBV7-3 and TRBJ1-1 provide the parts outside the CDR3, is GAGVSQTPSNKVTEKGKYVELRCDPISGHTALYWYRQSLGQGPEFLIYFQGTGAADDSGLPNDRFFAVRPEGSVSTLKIQRTERGDSAVYLCASSLYSTSEAFFGQGTRLTVV.

V gene TRBV28 combines with J gene TRBJ1-2; 11 bases agree with TRBD1. The CDR3 runs to 16 residues. Germline V gene data show CDR1 as MDHEN and CDR2 as SYDVKM. After removal of 6 bases from V and 4 bases from J, the junction contained 10 bases not matched to a gene. CDR3 DNA: TGTGCCAGCAGCTCCCACGGACAGGGGGCTAGCTATGGCTACACCTTC. Protein product: CASSSHGQGASYGYTF.

The chain joins TRBV4-3 to TRBJ2-3; TRBD2 aligns across 12 bases. Germline V gene lookup returns CDR1 LGHNA and CDR2 YSLEER. The CDR3 loop spans 17 amino acids. V trimming: 4 bases; J trimming: 5 bases; junction bases outside the gene matches: 10. CDR3 coding DNA: TGCGCCAGCAGCCCGACCTGGGCTAGCGGGGGGGAAGATACGCAGTATTTT. This translates into CASSPTWASGGEDTQYF.

The genes are TRBV5-6 and TRBJ1-2, with D possibly matching TRBD1 (5 bases). V gave up 0 bases and J gave up 4 bases, with 16 bases separating them. CDR3 length: 16 residues. Looked up from germline, CDR1 is SGHDT and CDR2 is YYEEEE. In nucleotides, the CDR3 is TGTGCCAGCAGCTTGGTTAAGGGGACTTTACCCTATGGCTACACCTTC. It codes for CASSLVKGTLPYGYTF.